Following are 19 T cell receptor beta chains from one sample sequenced in a study of beta chain features in type 1 diabetes. No antigen has been identified for these receptors. Findings of the study overall: Moderate yet significant TCRB CDR3 shortening was seen in Type 1 diabetes patients in all four CD4+ subsets.

Since all of the isolated RNA was reverse transcribed, expressed TCRB transcripts were what got sequenced. Here immunoSEQ multiplex PCR was the method, and the copy in TCRdb shows in-frame clones only, minus some. This table has a few hundred thousand clones, 8.5% to 10% appearing once. Sequenced sample: central memory CD4+ T cells from blood. The receptors stem from a man younger than 40 with type 1 diabetes.

This clone was recorded at least ten times. This chain uses TRBV7-6 with TRBJ2-7; no definite D call. With 3 bases removed from V and 2 bases from J, the gap between germline ends came to 11 bases. This CDR3 contains 14 residues. Germline V gene data show CDR1 as SGHVS and CDR2 as FNYEAQ. CDR3 nucleotides: TGTGCCAGCAGCTTTGGGCACCAAACCTACGAGCAGTACTTC. Translated, it gives CASSFGHQTYEQYF.

Ten or more counts support this clone. V gene TRBV25-1 combines with J gene TRBJ2-3; D is ambiguous. The V end was cut by 2 bases, the J end by 4 bases, with 4 bases between. Germline V gene data show CDR1 as MGHDK and CDR2 as SYGVNS. The CDR3 is 12 residues long. CDR3 DNA sequence: TGTGCCAGCAGTGAAAACTCAGATACGCAGTATTTT. Translation gives CASSENSDTQYF.

Note on this clone: Other DNA sequences from this sample encode an identical CDR3 as well. This chain uses TRBV6-4 with TRBJ1-1; unclear D gene. The CDR3 totals 14 residues. The V gene's germline CDR1 is MRHNA and CDR2 SNTAGT. The V and J ends lost 0 bases and 1 base respectively, with 6 bases between them. The CDR3: CASSDSSENTEAFF. The CDR3 DNA follows: TGTGCCAGCAGTGACTCGTCCGAGAACACTGAAGCTTTCTTT.

The table lists this clone with a few counts. This chain uses TRBV28 with TRBJ1-5, with TRBD1 identical over 9 bases. Trimming took 4 bases from V and 3 from J; bases not matched to a gene: 4. The CDR3 sequence is 15 residues long. Germline-derived CDR1 and CDR2 are MDHEN and SYDVKM. This chain's CDR3 is CASSYWDRVNQPQHF. As DNA, the CDR3 is TGTGCCAGCAGTTATTGGGACAGGGTCAATCAGCCCCAGCATTTT.

The rearrangement links TRBV27 to TRBJ2-5; 11 nucleotides match TRBD2. Losses at the gene ends were 6 bases for V and 7 bases for J; bases not matched to a gene: 4. There are 13 residues in the CDR3. The germline V gene encodes CDR1 MNHEY and CDR2 SMNVEV (reference sequence). The CDR3 coding sequence is TGTGCCAGCAGAACTAGCGGGAGCGGGACCCAGTACTTC. Encoded protein: CASRTSGSGTQYF.

This clone was seen more than once but under ten times. The chain has TRBV2 and TRBJ2-3; TRBD1 is a possible D gene (6 bases). V was trimmed by 1 base and J by 5 bases, leaving 10 bases between them. Per the germline V gene, CDR1 is SNHLY and CDR2 is FYNNEI. The length of the CDR3 is 14 residues. DNA for the CDR3: TGTGCCAGCAGTGAAGTTACAGGGATAGATACGCAGTATTTT. It specifies CASSEVTGIDTQYF.

This clone was detected a few times. The V and J genes are TRBV9 and TRBJ1-5; D is ambiguous. V shed 7 bases and J shed 4 bases, with 12 bases lying between them. The CDR3 is made up of 13 amino acids. Germline lookup yields CDR1 SGDLS and CDR2 YYNGEE. The CDR3, as DNA: TGTGCCAGCGCGGGAGATTTAAATCAGCCCCAGCATTTT. It is translated as CASAGDLNQPQHF.

The gene calls are TRBV28 and TRBJ2-7; D is unclear. The CDR3 runs to 16 residues. CDR1 MDHEN and CDR2 SYDVKM come from the germline V gene. V was clipped by 6 bases and J by 2 bases, with 20 bases between them. In DNA, the CDR3 is TGTGCCAGCAGCCCAACCATAAGGGCGTTAACCTACGAGCAGTACTTC. Translating gives CASSPTIRALTYEQYF.

This clone was seen a few times. The V gene is TRBV5-4, the J gene TRBJ2-2, with 9 bases identical to TRBD1. This CDR3 spans 15 amino acids. Germline loops: CDR1 SGHNT, CDR2 YYREEE (reference sequence). The V gene end was trimmed by 4 bases and the J gene end by 4 bases; junction bases not matched to a gene: 5. Here the CDR3 reads CASSRGQGSTGELFF. CDR3 nucleotide sequence: TGTGCCAGCAGCAGGGGACAGGGAAGCACCGGGGAGCTGTTTTTT. The full variable domain, with the rest looked up from reference TRBV5-4 and TRBJ2-2, is ETGVTQSPTHLIKTRGQQVTLRCSSQSGHNTVSWYQQALGQGPQFIFQYYREEENGRGNFPPRFSGLQFPNYSSELNVNALELDDSALYLCASSRGQGSTGELFFGEGSRLTVL.

This clone was detected only a few times. The chain recombines TRBV6-5 with TRBJ1-2; D is possibly TRBD1 (5 bases). Germline CDR1 reads MNHEY; CDR2 reads SVGAGI. This CDR3 spans 14 amino acids. Trimming took 5 bases from V and 5 from J, leaving 15 bases between them. The CDR3: CASSEGGTRYGYTF. The CDR3 bases are TGTGCCAGCAGTGAAGGAGGGACCAGATATGGCTACACCTTC.

CDR3 coding DNA: TGTGCCAGCAGCCCCAGCGGGGTTAGCACAGATACGCAGTATTTT. Amino acids: CASSPSGVSTDTQYF. The chain employs TRBV7-2 and TRBJ2-3, with TRBD2 matching 7 bases. CDR3 length: 15 amino acids. Per the germline V gene, CDR1 is SGHTA and CDR2 is FQGNSA. The V and J ends lost 5 bases and 0 bases, in that order; junction bases with no gene match: 5.

This clone was recorded a few times. V gene TRBV5-1 combines with J gene TRBJ2-3; D not certain. This CDR3 spans 14 amino acids. From germline, CDR1 is SGHRS and CDR2 YFSETQ. Trimming removed 1 base from V and 2 bases from J, with 8 bases in between. For the CDR3, the DNA is TGCGCCAGCAGCTTGTTCCCGGACACAGATACGCAGTATTTT. Its protein is CASSLFPDTDTQYF.

This chain uses TRBV29-1 with TRBJ2-1; tentatively, D is TRBD2 (6 bases). Trimming left V 1 base short and J 4 bases short, with 14 bases between. Per the germline V gene, CDR1 is SQVTM and CDR2 is ANQGSEA. This CDR3 region has 15 residues. The CDR3 coding sequence is TGCAGCGTTGAAGCTTCGGCTAGCGTATACAATGAGCAGTTCTTC. It codes for CSVEASASVYNEQFF.

This clone was detected only a few times. The chain combines TRBV28 with TRBJ1-1; D is unclear. Germline assignment: CDR1 MDHEN and CDR2 SYDVKM. The CDR3 runs to 14 residues. V was cut by 2 bases and J by 2 bases, with 9 bases left in between. The CDR3 DNA is TGTGCCAGCAGTTTAAATGCGGGAAACACTGAAGCTTTCTTT. The encoded protein is CASSLNAGNTEAFF.

The chain has TRBV5-1 and TRBJ2-3; 11 bases are shared with TRBD1. CDR1 is SGHRS, CDR2 YFSETQ, per germline. V gave up 3 bases and J gave up 5 bases; unmatched junction bases: 2. The CDR3 is 14 residues long. CDR3 bases: TGCGCCAGCAGCTCCGGGACAGGGGGAGATACGCAGTATTTT. Amino acid sequence: CASSSGTGGDTQYF.

This clone appeared a few times. CDR3 DNA: TGTGCCAGCAGCGAGGACAGGGACACTGAAGCTTTCTTT. Encoded protein: CASSEDRDTEAFF. This chain connects TRBV7-2 to TRBJ1-1, with 8 bases fitting TRBD1. CDR3 length: 13 amino acids. Germline V gives CDR1 SGHTA, CDR2 FQGNSA. V dropped 5 bases and J dropped 3; count of bases not matched to a gene: 2.

This clone was counted between two and nine times. J is TRBJ2-1 and V is TRBV28; D is tentatively TRBD1 or TRBD2 (6 bases each). Germline CDR1 MDHEN, CDR2 SYDVKM. V lost 10 bases to trimming and J lost 0 bases, with 22 bases between them. The CDR3 consists of 17 residues. The CDR3 sequence: CATLEGRGGSSYNEQFF. DNA of the CDR3: TGTGCCACCCTGGAGGGGCGAGGGGGGAGCTCCTACAATGAGCAGTTCTTC.

The rearrangement uses TRBV5-1 and TRBJ1-2; D is unresolved. The CDR3 length is 14 residues. The ends were cut back, 0 bases at V and 0 bases at J, with 6 bases in the middle. Germline lookup yields CDR1 SGHRS and CDR2 YFSETQ. In DNA form, the CDR3 reads TGCGCCAGCAGCTTGGAAGGGACTAACTATGGCTACACCTTC. The encoded protein is CASSLEGTNYGYTF.

The rearrangement uses TRBV25-1 and TRBJ1-5; tentatively, D is TRBD1 (5 bases). With 4 bases removed from V and 4 bases from J, the gap between germline ends came to 8 bases. Germline V gene lookup returns CDR1 MGHDK and CDR2 SYGVNS. CDR3 size: 13 residues. CDR3 nucleotides: TGTGCCAGCAGTGGACAGCCAAATCAGCCCCAGCATTTT. As protein: CASSGQPNQPQHF.